The present T cell receptor beta chain was sequenced within a study of shared clonotypes between healthy human individuals. Germline CDR1 is SGDLS and CDR2 is YYNGEE. V dropped 4 bases and J dropped 1 base, with 4 bases sitting between them. This CDR3 has 12 amino acids. The repertoire was sequenced with immunoSEQ multiplex PCR; TCRdb's copy has only in-frame clones and lacks some. The data hold some 2,100,000 clones, with almost 96% observed a single time. This clone was seen a few times. Other nucleotide sequences from this sample produce the same CDR3. The source is a man aged 18 to 30 in good health. Sequenced input: naive CD4+ T cells sorted from blood. The subset here: CD45RA+ positively selected. V usage is TRBV9 and J usage is TRBJ2-3, with D unresolved. CDR3 in amino acids: CASSPRTDTQYF. CDR3 DNA sequence: TGTGCCAGCAGCCCCCGCACAGATACGCAGTATTTT.